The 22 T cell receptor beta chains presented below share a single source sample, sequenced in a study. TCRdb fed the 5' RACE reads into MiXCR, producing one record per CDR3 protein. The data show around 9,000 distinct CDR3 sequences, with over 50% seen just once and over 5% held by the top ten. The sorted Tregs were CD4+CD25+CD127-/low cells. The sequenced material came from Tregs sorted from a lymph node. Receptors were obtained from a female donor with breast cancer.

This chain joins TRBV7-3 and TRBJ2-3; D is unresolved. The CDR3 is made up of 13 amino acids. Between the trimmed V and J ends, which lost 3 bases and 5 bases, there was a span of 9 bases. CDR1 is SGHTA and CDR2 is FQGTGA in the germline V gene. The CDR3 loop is CASSFSNLDTQYF. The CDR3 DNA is TGTGCCAGCAGCTTTTCTAACCTAGATACGCAGTATTTT.

CDR3 bases: TGCAGTGCTAGTCCCGGGACAGTGGAAACTGAAGCTTTCTTT. Its translation: CSASPGTVETEAFF. J is TRBJ1-1 and V is TRBV20-1; 7 bases are shared with TRBD1. Germline V gene sequence: CDR1 DFQATT, CDR2 SNEGSKA (reference sequence). After removal of 3 bases from V and 5 bases from J, the junction contained 9 bases not matched to a gene. The CDR3 consists of 14 residues.

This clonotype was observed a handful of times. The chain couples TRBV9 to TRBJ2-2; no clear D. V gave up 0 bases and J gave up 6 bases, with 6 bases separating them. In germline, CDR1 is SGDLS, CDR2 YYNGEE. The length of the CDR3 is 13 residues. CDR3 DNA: TGTGCCAGCAGCGTAGGTGGGTCCGGGGAGCTGTTTTTT. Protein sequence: CASSVGGSGELFF.

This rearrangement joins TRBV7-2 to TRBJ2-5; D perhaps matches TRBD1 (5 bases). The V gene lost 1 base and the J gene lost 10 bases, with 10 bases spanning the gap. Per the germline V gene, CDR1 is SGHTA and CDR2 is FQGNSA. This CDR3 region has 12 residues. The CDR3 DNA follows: TGTGCCAGCAGCTTAGGAGTGGGGCGCCAGTACTTC. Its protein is CASSLGVGRQYF.

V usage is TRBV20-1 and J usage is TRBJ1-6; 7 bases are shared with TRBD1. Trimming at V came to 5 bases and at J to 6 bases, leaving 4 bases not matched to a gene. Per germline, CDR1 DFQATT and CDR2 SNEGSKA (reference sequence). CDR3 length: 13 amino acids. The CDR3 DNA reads TGCAGTGCTGGGGACAGTGGTAATTCACCCCTCCACTTT. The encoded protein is CSAGDSGNSPLHF.

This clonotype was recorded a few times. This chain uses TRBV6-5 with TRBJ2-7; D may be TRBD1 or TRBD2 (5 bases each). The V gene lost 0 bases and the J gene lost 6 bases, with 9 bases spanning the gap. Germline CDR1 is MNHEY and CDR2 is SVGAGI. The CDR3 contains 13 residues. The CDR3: CASSYSSGGEQYV. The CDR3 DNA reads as TGTGCCAGCAGTTACTCAAGTGGGGGCGAGCAGTACGTC.

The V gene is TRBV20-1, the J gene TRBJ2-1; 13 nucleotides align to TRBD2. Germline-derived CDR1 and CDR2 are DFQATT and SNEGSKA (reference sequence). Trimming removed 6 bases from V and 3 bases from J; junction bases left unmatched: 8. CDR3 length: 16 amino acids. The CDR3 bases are TGCAGTGCCACTAGCGGGAGGGCTAATATCTACAATGAGCAGTTCTTC. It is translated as CSATSGRANIYNEQFF.

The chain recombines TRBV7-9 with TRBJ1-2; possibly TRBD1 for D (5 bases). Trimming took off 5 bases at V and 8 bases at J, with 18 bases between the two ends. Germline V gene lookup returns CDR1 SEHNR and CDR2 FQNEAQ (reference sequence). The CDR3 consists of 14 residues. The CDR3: CASSPLGTREGYTF. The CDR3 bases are TGTGCCAGCAGCCCGCTAGGGACCCGGGAGGGCTACACCTTC.

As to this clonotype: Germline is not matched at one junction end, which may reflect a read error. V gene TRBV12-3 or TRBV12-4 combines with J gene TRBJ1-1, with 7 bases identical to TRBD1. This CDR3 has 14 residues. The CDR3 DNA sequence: TGTGCCAGCAGTTTGACAGGGATGAACACTGAAGCTCTCTTT. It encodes CASSLTGMNTEALF.

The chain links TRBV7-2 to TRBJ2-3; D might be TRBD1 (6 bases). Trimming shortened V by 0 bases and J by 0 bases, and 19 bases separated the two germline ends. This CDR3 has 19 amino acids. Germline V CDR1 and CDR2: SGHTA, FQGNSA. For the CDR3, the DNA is TGTGCCAGCAGCTTAGCGGAGTATGGGGACATAGTAAGCACAGATACGCAGTATTTT. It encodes CASSLAEYGDIVSTDTQYF. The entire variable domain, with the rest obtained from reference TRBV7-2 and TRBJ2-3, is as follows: GAGVSQSPSNKVTEKGKDVELRCDPISGHTALYWYRQSLGQGLEFLIYFQGNSAPDKSGLPSDRFSAERTGGSVSTLTIQRTQQEDSAVYLCASSLAEYGDIVSTDTQYFGPGTRLTVL.

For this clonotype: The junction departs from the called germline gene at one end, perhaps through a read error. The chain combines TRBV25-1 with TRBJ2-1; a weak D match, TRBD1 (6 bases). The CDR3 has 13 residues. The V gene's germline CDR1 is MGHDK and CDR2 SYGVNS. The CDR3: CAGSEGGLNEQFF. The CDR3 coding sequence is TGTGCCGGCAGTGAAGGGGGTTTAAATGAGCAGTTCTTC. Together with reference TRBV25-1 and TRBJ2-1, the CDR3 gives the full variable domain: EADIYQTPRYLVIGTGKKITLECSQTMGHDKMYWYQQDPGMELHLIHYSYGVNSTEKGDLSSESTVSRIRTEHFPLTLESARPSHTSQYLCAGSEGGLNEQFFGPGTRLTVL.

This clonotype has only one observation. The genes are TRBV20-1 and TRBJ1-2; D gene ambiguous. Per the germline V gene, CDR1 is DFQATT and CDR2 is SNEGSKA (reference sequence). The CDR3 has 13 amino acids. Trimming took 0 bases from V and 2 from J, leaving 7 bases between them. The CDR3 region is CSARDLGNYGYTF. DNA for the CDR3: TGCAGTGCTAGAGATCTCGGGAACTATGGCTACACCTTC.

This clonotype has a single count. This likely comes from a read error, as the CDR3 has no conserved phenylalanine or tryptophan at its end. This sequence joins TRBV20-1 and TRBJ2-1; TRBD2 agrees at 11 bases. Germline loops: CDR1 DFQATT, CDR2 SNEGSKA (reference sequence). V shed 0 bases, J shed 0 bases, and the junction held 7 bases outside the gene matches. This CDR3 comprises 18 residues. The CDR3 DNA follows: TGCAGTGCTAGAGATTGCAGGACTAGCGGGCACTCCTACAATGAGCAGTTCTCC. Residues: CSARDCRTSGHSYNEQFS.

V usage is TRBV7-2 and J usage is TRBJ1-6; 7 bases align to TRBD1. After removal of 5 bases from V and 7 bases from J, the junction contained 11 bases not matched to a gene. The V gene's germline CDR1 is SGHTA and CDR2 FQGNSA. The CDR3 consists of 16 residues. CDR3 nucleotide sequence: TGTGCCAGCAGCCCGTGGGACAGCAGCTCAAATTCACCCCTCCACTTT. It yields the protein CASSPWDSSSNSPLHF.

CDR3 DNA: TGCGCCAGCAGCTGGTTAGCGGAACCCCAAGAGACCCAGTACTTC. Translating it yields CASSWLAEPQETQYF. The chain uses TRBV5-1 and TRBJ2-5; tentative D call: TRBD2 (6 bases). CDR3 size: 15 residues. Germline V gene sequence: CDR1 SGHRS, CDR2 YFSETQ. The germline V and J ends were trimmed by 3 bases and 1 base, with 13 bases remaining between them.

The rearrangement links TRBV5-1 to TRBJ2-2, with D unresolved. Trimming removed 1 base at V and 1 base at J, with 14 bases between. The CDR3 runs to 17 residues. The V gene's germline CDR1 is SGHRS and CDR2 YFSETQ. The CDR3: CASSLSWRTRNTGELFF. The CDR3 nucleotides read TGCGCCAGCAGCTTGAGCTGGCGGACCAGGAACACCGGGGAGCTGTTTTTT.

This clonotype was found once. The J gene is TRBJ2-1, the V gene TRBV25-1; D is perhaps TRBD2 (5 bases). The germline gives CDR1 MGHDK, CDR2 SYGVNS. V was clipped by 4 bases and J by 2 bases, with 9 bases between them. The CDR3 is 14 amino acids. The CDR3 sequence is CASSGLAAYNEQFF. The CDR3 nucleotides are TGTGCCAGCAGTGGTCTAGCTGCCTACAATGAGCAGTTCTTC.

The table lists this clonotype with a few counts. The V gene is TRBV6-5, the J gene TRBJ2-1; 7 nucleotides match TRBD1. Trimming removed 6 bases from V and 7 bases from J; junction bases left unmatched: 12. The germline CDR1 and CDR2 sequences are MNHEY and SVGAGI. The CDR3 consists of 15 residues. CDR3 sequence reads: CASRPDRTLTNEQFF. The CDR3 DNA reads TGTGCCAGCAGACCGGACAGGACATTGACAAATGAGCAGTTCTTC.

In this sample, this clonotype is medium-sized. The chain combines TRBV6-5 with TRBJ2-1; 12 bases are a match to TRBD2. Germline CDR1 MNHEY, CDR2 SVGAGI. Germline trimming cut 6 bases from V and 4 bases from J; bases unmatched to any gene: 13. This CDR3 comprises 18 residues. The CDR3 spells CASSRPTSGSGGYNEQFF. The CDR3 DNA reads TGTGCCAGCAGCCGACCGACTAGCGGGAGTGGTGGGTACAATGAGCAGTTCTTC.

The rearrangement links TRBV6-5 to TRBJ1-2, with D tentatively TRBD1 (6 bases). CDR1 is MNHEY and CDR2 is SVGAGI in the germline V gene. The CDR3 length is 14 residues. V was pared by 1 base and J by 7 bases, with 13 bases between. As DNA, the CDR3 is TGTGCCAGCAGTTACTTCGACAGGCGCGGTGGCTACACCTTC. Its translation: CASSYFDRRGGYTF.

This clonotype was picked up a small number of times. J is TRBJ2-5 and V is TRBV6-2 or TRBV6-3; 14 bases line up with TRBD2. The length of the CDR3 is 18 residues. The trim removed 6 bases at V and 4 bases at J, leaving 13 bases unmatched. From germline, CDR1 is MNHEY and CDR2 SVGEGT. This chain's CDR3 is CASSTIGTSGSVVETQYF. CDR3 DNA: TGTGCCAGCAGCACCATCGGGACTAGCGGGAGTGTCGTAGAGACCCAGTACTTC.

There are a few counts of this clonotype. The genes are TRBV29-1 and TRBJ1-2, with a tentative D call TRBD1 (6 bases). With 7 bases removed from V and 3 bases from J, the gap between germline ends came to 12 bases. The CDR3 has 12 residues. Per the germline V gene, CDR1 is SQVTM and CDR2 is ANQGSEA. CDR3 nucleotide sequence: TGCAGCGCCAGGGGTTTCCACTATGGCTACACCTTC. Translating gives CSARGFHYGYTF.